These 21 T cell receptor beta chains originate from one sample sequenced in a study of human versus mouse CDR3 diversity and MHC coevolution. Generated by immunoSEQ multiplex PCR, the TCRdb table keeps only in-frame clones and is missing some. The table has tens of thousands of clones, around 93% seen once. Sequenced: naive CD4+ T cells from blood. Subset in this sample: CD45RO-negative CD62L-positive naive CD4 T cells. The receptors were sampled from a person aged 25 to 75 in good health.

The chain is built from TRBV5-1 and TRBJ1-1; D is possibly TRBD1 (6 bases). The CDR3 consists of 17 residues. CDR1 is SGHRS, CDR2 YFSETQ, per germline. V lost 3 bases to trimming and J lost 3 bases, with 21 bases between them. The chain's CDR3 is CASSSGHGVRRDTEAFF. CDR3 nucleotides: TGCGCCAGCAGCTCGGGACATGGGGTGAGAAGGGACACTGAAGCTTTCTTT.

This chain connects TRBV11-3 to TRBJ2-5, with 7 bases fitting TRBD1. V lost 2 bases to trimming and J lost 5 bases; unmatched junction nucleotides: 8. The CDR3 sequence is 15 residues long. CDR1 and CDR2 from the germline V gene are SGHNT and YENEEA. The chain's CDR3 is CASSLNPQGLETQYF. CDR3 sequence (DNA): TGTGCCAGCAGCTTAAACCCACAGGGGCTGGAGACCCAGTACTTC.

The V gene is TRBV15, the J gene TRBJ2-5; D is possibly TRBD1 (5 bases). V was cut by 0 bases and J by 6 bases, with 17 bases left in between. This CDR3 has 16 residues. The germline V gene has CDR1 LNHNV and CDR2 YYDKDF (reference sequence). The CDR3 is CATSRDQNPRAQTQYF. The CDR3 nucleotides are TGTGCCACCAGCAGAGATCAAAACCCCAGGGCGCAGACCCAGTACTTC.

J is TRBJ1-2 and V is TRBV9, with TRBD1 identical over 8 bases. The CDR3 extends over 14 amino acids. The junction had 10 bases not matched to a gene; V was cut back by 4 bases and J by 8 bases. The germline V gene has CDR1 SGDLS and CDR2 YYNGEE. The CDR3 region has the DNA TGTGCCAGCAGCCTGACAGGGGAATTAAGGGGCTACACCTTC. Amino acids: CASSLTGELRGYTF.

J is TRBJ1-1 and V is TRBV10-3; no clear D gene. The length of the CDR3 is 11 residues. Germline V gene lookup returns CDR1 ENHRY and CDR2 SYGVKD. The V gene lost 8 bases and the J gene lost 0 bases, with 4 bases spanning the gap. This CDR3 is CAIQVNTEAFF. Here the CDR3 DNA reads TGTGCCATCCAGGTGAACACTGAAGCTTTCTTT.

This clone was recorded once. Other DNA sequences from this sample encode an identical CDR3 as well. This chain joins TRBV11-3 and TRBJ2-7; TRBD2 matches 7 bases. Germline trimming cut 3 bases from V and 3 bases from J; bases unmatched to any gene: 2. Germline V lookup: CDR1 SGHNT, CDR2 YENEEA. The CDR3 contains 13 residues. CDR3: CASSLGGGYEQYF. The CDR3, as DNA: TGTGCCAGCAGCTTGGGGGGGGGCTACGAGCAGTACTTC.

The chain recombines TRBV28 with TRBJ1-1; TRBD1 matches at 7 bases. Per the germline V gene, CDR1 is MDHEN and CDR2 is SYDVKM. This CDR3 contains 13 residues. The trim removed 4 bases at V and 5 bases at J, leaving 4 bases unmatched. The CDR3 nucleotides read TGTGCCAGCAGTTCGCAGGGGGGAACTGAAGCTTTCTTT. Its translation: CASSSQGGTEAFF.

The gene calls are TRBV5-1 and TRBJ2-7; D is possibly TRBD1 (6 bases). The V end lost 4 bases, the J end lost 1 base, and 15 bases lay between the germline ends. Germline loops: CDR1 SGHRS, CDR2 YFSETQ. This CDR3 spans 15 amino acids. The CDR3 region has the DNA TGCGCCAGCAGCACACCGACAGGACCTTCCTACGAGCAGTACTTC. Residues: CASSTPTGPSYEQYF.

This sequence joins TRBV14 and TRBJ2-7; 12 bases are shared with TRBD1. The junction had 7 bases not matched to a gene; V was cut back by 2 bases and J by 5 bases. Germline V gives CDR1 SGHDN, CDR2 FVKESK. The CDR3 extends over 16 amino acids. The CDR3 nucleotides are TGTGCCAGCAGCCAACTTCCGGGACAGGGGGCCCACGAGCAGTACTTC. This sequence encodes CASSQLPGQGAHEQYF.

The chain is built from TRBV20-1 and TRBJ1-1; tentative D call: TRBD1 (6 bases). V lost 5 bases and J 11 bases, leaving 15 bases between the germline ends. This CDR3 comprises 11 residues. In germline, CDR1 is DFQATT, CDR2 SNEGSKA (reference sequence). CDR3 residues: CSAGAGTRAFF. The CDR3 DNA follows: TGCAGTGCTGGCGCCGGGACAAGGGCTTTCTTT.

This chain uses TRBV18 with TRBJ2-7; TRBD1 might be the D (5 bases). The CDR3 totals 14 residues. The V end was cut by 5 bases, the J end by 4 bases, with 15 bases between. CDR1 and CDR2 (germline): KGHSH, LQKENI. The DNA of the CDR3 is TGTGCCAGCTCATCTCAGGGTGCCCAATACGAGCAGTACTTC. The encoded protein is CASSSQGAQYEQYF. The full variable domain, completed using reference TRBV18 and TRBJ2-7, is NAGVMQNPRHLVRRRGQEARLRCSPMKGHSHVYWYRQLPEEGLKFMVYLQKENIIDESGMPKERFSAEFPKEGPSILRIQQVVRGDSAAYFCASSSQGAQYEQYFGPGTRLTVT.

The V and J genes are TRBV18 and TRBJ1-1, with 7 bases that match TRBD1. Germline loops: CDR1 KGHSH, CDR2 LQKENI. This CDR3 is built from 14 residues. J lost 1 base, V lost 4 bases, and 3 bases had no gene match. CDR3 region: CASSRQGENTEAFF. DNA for the CDR3: TGTGCCAGCTCACGACAGGGTGAGAACACTGAAGCTTTCTTT.

This sequence joins TRBV7-3 and TRBJ2-1; tentatively, D is TRBD1 (6 bases). The V gene's germline CDR1 is SGHTA and CDR2 FQGTGA. V lost 4 bases to trimming and J lost 7 bases, with 8 bases between them. The CDR3 extends over 12 amino acids. CDR3 in DNA: TGTGCCAGCAGCTCACAGGGAAATGAGCAGTTCTTC. It translates to CASSSQGNEQFF.

The chain is built from TRBV5-6 and TRBJ1-6, with 12 bases fitting TRBD1. This CDR3 region has 16 residues. The V segment lost 3 bases and the J segment 7 bases; nucleotides outside the gene matches: 5. The germline V gene has CDR1 SGHDT and CDR2 YYEEEE. CDR3: CASSSGQGARNSPLHF. The CDR3 DNA reads as TGTGCCAGCAGCTCGGGACAGGGGGCGCGAAATTCACCCCTCCACTTT. The full variable domain, rest sourced from reference TRBV5-6 and TRBJ1-6, is DAGVTQSPTHLIKTRGQQVTLRCSPKSGHDTVSWYQQALGQGPQFIFQYYEEEERQRGNFPDRFSGHQFPNYSSELNVNALLLGDSALYLCASSSGQGARNSPLHFGNGTRLTVT.

The chain couples TRBV12-5 to TRBJ1-2, with 9 bases lining up with TRBD1. Germline V gene lookup returns CDR1 LGHNT and CDR2 FRNRAP. The CDR3 loop spans 15 amino acids. The V gene end was trimmed by 2 bases and the J gene end by 4 bases; junction bases not matched to a gene: 5. The CDR3 loop reads CASGLMGQGSYGYTF. In DNA form, the CDR3 reads TGTGCTAGTGGTTTGATGGGACAGGGAAGCTATGGCTACACCTTC.

This clone was counted once. The chain combines TRBV7-2 with TRBJ2-5, with D possibly matching TRBD1 (5 bases). The CDR3 spans 13 residues. The germline CDR1 and CDR2 sequences are SGHTA and FQGNSA. V dropped 1 base and J dropped 4 bases, with 7 bases sitting between them. The CDR3, as DNA: TGTGCCAGCAGCTTAGGGGGCAGAGAGACCCAGTACTTC. Encoded protein: CASSLGGRETQYF.

The chain combines TRBV27 with TRBJ2-7; TRBD1 aligns across 9 bases. The ends lost 6 bases at V and 5 bases at J; junction bases unmatched: 5. Germline CDR1 and CDR2: MNHEY and SMNVEV (reference sequence). The CDR3 is made up of 13 amino acids. The CDR3 DNA reads TGTGCCAGCAGACGGACAGGGGCGGACGAGCAGTACTTC. Its translation is CASRRTGADEQYF.

V gene TRBV5-5 combines with J gene TRBJ2-1, with TRBD2 as a possible D gene (6 bases). Trimming stripped 2 bases from V and 0 bases from J, with 9 bases between. This CDR3 region has 15 residues. In germline, CDR1 is SGHKS, CDR2 YYEKEE (reference sequence). DNA for the CDR3: TGTGCCAGCAGCTTTCGGGGGAACTCCTACAATGAGCAGTTCTTC. This sequence encodes CASSFRGNSYNEQFF.

The chain uses TRBV5-1 and TRBJ1-1, with D possibly being TRBD1 (6 bases). Germline loops: CDR1 SGHRS, CDR2 YFSETQ. CDR3 size: 16 residues. V gave up 1 base and J gave up 4 bases, with 17 bases separating them. CDR3 amino acids: CASSLSGVGVGTEAFF. CDR3 DNA sequence: TGCGCCAGCAGCTTGTCAGGGGTGGGGGTTGGCACTGAAGCTTTCTTT.

This chain connects TRBV4-2 to TRBJ1-5; 11 nucleotides agree with TRBD1. The germline CDR1 and CDR2 sequences are LGHNA and YNFKEQ. Trimming removed 5 bases from V and 9 bases from J; junction bases left unmatched: 9. The length of the CDR3 is 15 residues. CDR3 sequence reads: CASSRDRGVMWPQHF. The CDR3 nucleotides are TGTGCCAGCAGCAGGGACAGGGGGGTGATGTGGCCCCAGCATTTT.

V usage is TRBV11-2 and J usage is TRBJ2-7, with D possibly being TRBD2 (6 bases). Germline CDR1 reads SGHAT; CDR2 reads FQNNGV. V was pared by 5 bases and J by 4 bases, with 18 bases between. This CDR3 comprises 15 residues. Here the CDR3 reads CASSPRSSELYEQYF. As DNA, the CDR3 is TGTGCCAGCAGCCCTCGTTCTAGCGAGTTATACGAGCAGTACTTC.